This record concerns one TCR beta chain sequence. The target antigen is unknown. The junction had 7 bases not matched to a gene; V was cut back by 3 bases and J by 4 bases. This CDR3 has 15 residues. Germline values: CDR1 MDHEN, CDR2 SYDVKM. Generated by immunoSEQ multiplex PCR, the TCRdb table keeps only in-frame clones and is missing some. The sample comprises more than 70,000 clones, roughly 91% of which are singletons, and about 0.3% rests with the top ten. These data belong to a study of OX40 agonist ivuxolimab in advanced cancers. On the study more broadly: Patients were roughly 83% male with ages roughly 20 to 90, mean 60. Two cutaneous melanoma patients and one hepatocellular carcinoma patient, three in all, had partial responses.

Study observations and caveats: On average, CD8+ T cells had more expanded clones than CD4+. At 0.1 to 3.0 mg/kg, clonal expansion of CD4+ and CD8+ blood T cells had occurred by week 6.

The chain carries TRBV28 and TRBJ1-2, with 8 bases fitting TRBD1. This specimen was CD4+ or CD8+ T cells sorted from blood, taken in a trial of the OX40 agonist ivuxolimab. This clonotype originated in an adult with an advanced solid tumor such as melanoma, head and neck, liver or kidney cancer. DNA for the CDR3: TGTGCCAGCAGTTTTAGGGACAGGACGGGCTATGGCTACACCTTC. It codes for CASSFRDRTGYGYTF.